This T cell receptor (beta chain) was recovered during a study of blood T cells in healthy people across ages. Whole-study results and caveats: When one million T cells were used, diversity estimates were thought to be underestimates. In these data, TCR beta diversity tracked strongly with naive T cell percentage.

The table lists this clonotype with a few counts. Its antigen is not identified. A sample-barcoded 5' primer and a J-beta primer mix were used in a second PCR of roughly 6 to 12 cycles. In TCRdb, the 5' RACE reads were re-called with MiXCR into one record per CDR3 protein. Of roughly 790,000 distinct CDR3 sequences in the sample, about 42% were seen once. Germline-derived CDR1 and CDR2 are LGHNA and YNFKEQ. The CDR3 is made up of 16 amino acids. The junction had 5 bases not matched to a gene; V was cut back by 0 bases and J by 7 bases. The sequencing input was blood. The sequence came from a woman in her fifties or sixties in good health. This rearrangement joins TRBV4-2 to TRBJ2-7, with TRBD2 matching 14 bases. CDR3 sequence: CASSQERTSGGNEQYF. The DNA for the CDR3 is TGTGCCAGCAGCCAAGAGAGGACTAGCGGGGGGAATGAGCAGTACTTC.